This T cell receptor beta chain was retrieved from a study of blood T cells in healthy people across ages. General observations from the study: Observed TCR beta diversity per million T cells went down as age went up. This fall followed a roughly linear course with age.

The CDR3 consists of 13 residues. V lost 0 bases, J lost 6 bases, and 9 bases lay in between. CDR1 is DFQATT and CDR2 is SNEGSKA in the germline V gene (reference sequence). Together with a sample-barcoded 5' primer, a J-beta primer mix was included in a second PCR lasting about 6 to 11 cycles. A template-switch adaptor with 12 random nucleotides tagged each cDNA molecule. TCRdb called the 5' RACE reads again in MiXCR, with one record for every CDR3 protein. The table lists roughly 1,500,000 distinct CDR3 sequences, 42% of them singletons. Healthy individuals of Caucasian origin from Russia, aged about 6 to 100, served as donors. Peripheral blood samples of 9.5 to 10 milliliters were drawn from each donor. Turning to this clonotype: Its antigen remains unidentified.

The sample comprised blood. This chain connects TRBV20-1 to TRBJ1-5; the D is unclear. The TCR was taken from a woman aged 18-35 years in good health. In DNA, the CDR3 is TGCAGTGCTAGAGATCCAAGGGCTCAGCCCCAGCATTTT. This encodes CSARDPRAQPQHF.